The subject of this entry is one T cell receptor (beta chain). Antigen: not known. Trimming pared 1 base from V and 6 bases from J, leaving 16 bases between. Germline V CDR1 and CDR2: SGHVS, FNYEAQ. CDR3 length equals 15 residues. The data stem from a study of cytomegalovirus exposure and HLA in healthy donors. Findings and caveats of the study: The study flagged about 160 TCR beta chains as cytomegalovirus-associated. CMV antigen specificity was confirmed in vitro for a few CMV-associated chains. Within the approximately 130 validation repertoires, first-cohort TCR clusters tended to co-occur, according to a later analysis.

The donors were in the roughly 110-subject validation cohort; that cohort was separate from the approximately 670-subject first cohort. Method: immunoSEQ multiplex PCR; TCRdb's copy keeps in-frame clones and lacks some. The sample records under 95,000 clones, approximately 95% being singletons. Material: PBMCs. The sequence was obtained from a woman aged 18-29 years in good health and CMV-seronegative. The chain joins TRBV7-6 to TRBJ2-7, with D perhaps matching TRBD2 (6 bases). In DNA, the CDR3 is TGTGCCAGCAGCTTAGATGGAGGGGAGGAAAGCGAGCAGTACTTC. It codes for CASSLDGGEESEQYF.